This T cell receptor (beta chain) was captured by sequencing in a study of blood T cell repertoires in COVID-19. Background on the study: PBMCs, B-cell-depleted T cells, or T cells provided the cDNA or gDNA that made up the material.

In the original analysis: Quantification of nucleated cells was approximated via reference gene primer amplification. Generated by immunoSEQ multiplex PCR, the TCRdb table keeps only in-frame clones and is missing some. The D gene and trimming were derived from the DNA, and the V and J assignments and clone size from that table. Of some 390,000 clones in the sample, approximately 89% were seen once. Germline V gene lookup returns CDR1 SGDLS and CDR2 YYNGEE. The trim removed 1 base at V and 4 bases at J, leaving 10 bases unmatched. The CDR3 is 17 residues long. The sample taken for sequencing was peripheral blood. The sequence was obtained from a woman aged 60-70 years with COVID-19, enrolled during active disease. The chain uses TRBV9 and TRBJ2-2; TRBD2 matches 7 bases. CDR3: CASSVPPPPGGTGELFF. Written as DNA, the CDR3 is TGTGCCAGCAGCGTACCACCCCCCCCGGGGGGCACCGGGGAGCTGTTTTTT.